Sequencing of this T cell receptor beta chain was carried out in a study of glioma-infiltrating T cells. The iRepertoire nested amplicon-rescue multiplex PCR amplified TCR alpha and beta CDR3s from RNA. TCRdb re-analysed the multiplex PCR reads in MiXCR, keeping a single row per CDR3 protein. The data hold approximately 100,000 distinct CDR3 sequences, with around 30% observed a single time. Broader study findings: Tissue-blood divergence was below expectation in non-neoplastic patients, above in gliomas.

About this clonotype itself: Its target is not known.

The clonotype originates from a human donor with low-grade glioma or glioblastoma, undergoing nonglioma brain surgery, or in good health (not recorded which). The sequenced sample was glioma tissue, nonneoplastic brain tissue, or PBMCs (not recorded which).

The CDR3 DNA sequence: TGTGCCAGCAGTTTCCTCACAGGGGTCAAGGAGACCCAGTACTTC. This encodes CASSFLTGVKETQYF. V and J are TRBV12-3 or TRBV12-4 and TRBJ2-5; 7 bases agree with TRBD1. The junction had 9 bases not matched to a gene; V was cut back by 3 bases and J by 5 bases. This CDR3 region has 15 residues.